This T cell receptor beta chain was sequenced for a study of T cells in Graves' hyperthyroidism and ophthalmopathy. RNA transcripts provided the source from which TCR beta CDR3 regions were amplified. When the TCR CDR3 underwent first-round RT-PCR, the HTBI primer set was used. TCRdb fed the multiplex PCR reads into MiXCR, producing one record per CDR3 protein. The sample holds 650,000 to 750,000 distinct CDR3 sequences, about 14% seen once. Each diagnosis was grounded in clinical symptoms, serum thyroxine and TRAb, thyroid ultrasound, and orbital computed tomography. PBMCs were obtained from about 9.9 ml fresh peripheral blood. The CDR3 has 14 amino acids. Germline V gene sequence: CDR1 KGHSH, CDR2 LQKENI. V was clipped by 6 bases and J by 5 bases; unmatched bases: 9.

The receptor was derived from a woman under 30 with Graves' hyperthyroidism. Sequencing used blood. The gene calls are TRBV18 and TRBJ2-7, with TRBD1 identical over 8 bases. CDR3 in DNA: TGTGCCAGCTCCCTCGGACAGGGCAGCAACGAGCAGTACTTC. Translated, it gives CASSLGQGSNEQYF.